This T cell receptor (beta chain) stems from a study of T cell responses to AZD1222 COVID-19 vaccine. Profiled with immunoSEQ multiplex PCR; TCRdb holds only in-frame clones, not every one. Counted here are about 140,000 clones, roughly 92% occurring once; the ten biggest clones make up 3.6%. Study-wide findings and caveats: Among the donors, most were white British and more were female, and clonal diversity was possibly underestimated.

About this clone: The target antigen is unknown.

This CDR3 spans 13 amino acids. The J gene is TRBJ1-4, the V gene TRBV21-1. TRBV21-1 is listed as a pseudogene. Sequenced material: peripheral blood, taken 28 days after the second AZD1222 dose. The sequence was obtained from an adult who received the AZD1222 COVID-19 vaccine. The CDR3 loop reads CASSKAMKEKLFF. CDR3 nucleotides: TGTGCCAGCAGCAAAGCGATGAAAGAAAAACTGTTTTTT.